These T cell receptor beta chains were read from a single sample in a study of radiotherapy plus CTLA-4 blockade in lung cancer. Sequencing was performed with immunoSEQ multiplex PCR; in TCRdb, only in-frame clones are kept and a portion is missing. The data show tens of thousands of clones, more than 75% seen once. The sequencing here drew on peripheral blood, taken from a patient treated with radiotherapy plus ipilimumab. The receptors originated from a human donor with non-small cell lung cancer that progressed on radiotherapy plus ipilimumab. The CDR3 runs from the conserved cysteine through the conserved F or W. D genes are given only for firm matches. For some rows the clone size is stated as once, few or many, or as a class when expanded; others skip it.

J,D,V,size,CDR3,DNA
TRBJ1-4,-,TRBV5-4,-,CASSLGGAGRATNEKLFF,TGTGCCAGCAGCTTGGGGGGGGCCGGCCGGGCAACTAATGAAAAACTGTTTTTT
TRBJ1-1,TRBD1,TRBV30,once,CAWSMTGGNTEAFF,TGTGCCTGGAGTATGACAGGGGGGAACACTGAAGCTTTCTTT
TRBJ2-5,-,TRBV28,few,CASSRQGQETQYF,TGTGCCAGCAGTCGGCAGGGTCAAGAGACCCAGTACTTC
TRBJ2-7,TRBD2,TRBV6-5,-,CASSRGLAGPEQYF,TGTGCCAGCAGCCGGGGACTAGCGGGACCCGAGCAGTACTTC
TRBJ2-3,TRBD2,TRBV7-9,-,CASSPQGRGTDTQYF,TGTGCCAGCAGCCCGCAAGGGCGGGGGACAGATACGCAGTATTTT
TRBJ2-2,TRBD1,TRBV7-9,-,CASRGDRGRTGELFF,TGTGCCAGCAGAGGGGACAGGGGGCGAACCGGGGAGCTGTTTTTT
TRBJ2-1,TRBD1,TRBV7-6,-,CASSPLGQGIYNEQFF,TGTGCCAGCAGCCCTCTGGGACAGGGGATATACAATGAGCAGTTCTTC
TRBJ2-3,-,TRBV7-2,-,CASSQEADRADTQYF,TGTGCCAGCAGCCAGGAGGCGGATAGGGCAGATACGCAGTATTTT
TRBJ2-7,-,TRBV6-6,-,CASSYSLQKPSYEQYF,TGTGCCAGCAGTTACTCGTTACAGAAGCCGTCCTACGAGCAGTACTTC
TRBJ1-5,-,TRBV5-6,-,CASSLKGLNQPQHF,TGTGCCAGCAGCCTGAAGGGGCTCAATCAGCCCCAGCATTTT
TRBJ2-1,-,TRBV7-8,once,CASSLGQPYNEQFF,TGTGCCAGCAGCTTAGGACAGCCCTACAATGAGCAGTTCTTC